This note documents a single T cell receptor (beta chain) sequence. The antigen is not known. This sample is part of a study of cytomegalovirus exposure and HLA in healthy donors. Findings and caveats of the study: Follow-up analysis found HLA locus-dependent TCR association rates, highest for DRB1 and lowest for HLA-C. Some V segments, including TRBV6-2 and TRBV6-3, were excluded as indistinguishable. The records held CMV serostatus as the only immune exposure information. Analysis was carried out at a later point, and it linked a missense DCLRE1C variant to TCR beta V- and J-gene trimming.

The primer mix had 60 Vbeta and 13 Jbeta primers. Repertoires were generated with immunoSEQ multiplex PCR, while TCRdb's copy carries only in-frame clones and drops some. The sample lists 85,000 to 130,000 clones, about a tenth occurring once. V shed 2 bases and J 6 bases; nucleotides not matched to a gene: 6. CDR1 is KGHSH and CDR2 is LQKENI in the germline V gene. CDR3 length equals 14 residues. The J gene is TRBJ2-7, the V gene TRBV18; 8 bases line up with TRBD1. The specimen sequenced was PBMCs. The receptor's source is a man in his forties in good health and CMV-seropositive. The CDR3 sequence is CASSPRQGSGEQYF. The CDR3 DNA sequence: TGTGCCAGCTCACCAAGACAGGGGTCCGGCGAGCAGTACTTC.